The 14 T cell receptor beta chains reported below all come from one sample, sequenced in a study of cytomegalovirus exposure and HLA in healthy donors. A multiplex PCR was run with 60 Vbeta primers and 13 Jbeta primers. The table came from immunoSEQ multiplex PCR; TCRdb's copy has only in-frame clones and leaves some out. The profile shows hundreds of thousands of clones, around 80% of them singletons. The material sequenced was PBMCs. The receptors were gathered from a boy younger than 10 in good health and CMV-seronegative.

The CDR3 coding sequence is TGTGCCAGCAGCTTGTGGTCCGGGACTAACTTGCGGGGAGAGCAGTTCTTC. This codes for CASSLWSGTNLRGEQFF. The chain uses TRBV5-5 and TRBJ2-1, with TRBD2 matching over 7 bases. CDR1 and CDR2 from the germline V gene are SGHKS and YYEKEE (reference sequence). The CDR3 length is 17 residues. With 1 base clipped from V and 10 bases from J, the junction kept 17 bases outside the gene matches. Drawing the rest from reference TRBV5-5 and TRBJ2-1, the complete variable domain is DAGVTQSPTHLIKTRGQQVTLRCSPISGHKSVSWYQQVLGQGPQFIFQYYEKEERGRGNFPDRFSARQFPNYSSELNVNALLLGDSALYLCASSLWSGTNLRGEQFFGPGTRLTVL.

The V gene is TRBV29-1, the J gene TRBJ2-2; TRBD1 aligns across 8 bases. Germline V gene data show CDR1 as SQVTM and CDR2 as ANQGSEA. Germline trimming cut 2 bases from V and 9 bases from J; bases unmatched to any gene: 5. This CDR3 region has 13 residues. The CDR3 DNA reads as TGCAGCGTTGAAATGACAGGGGCCCGGGAGCTGTTTTTT. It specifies CSVEMTGARELFF.

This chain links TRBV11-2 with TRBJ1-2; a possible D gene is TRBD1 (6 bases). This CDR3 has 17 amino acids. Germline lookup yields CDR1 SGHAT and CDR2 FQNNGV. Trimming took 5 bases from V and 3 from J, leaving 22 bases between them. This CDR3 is CASSPLGLGGPDYGYTF. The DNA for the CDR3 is TGTGCCAGCAGCCCACTGGGTCTCGGGGGGCCGGACTATGGCTACACCTTC.

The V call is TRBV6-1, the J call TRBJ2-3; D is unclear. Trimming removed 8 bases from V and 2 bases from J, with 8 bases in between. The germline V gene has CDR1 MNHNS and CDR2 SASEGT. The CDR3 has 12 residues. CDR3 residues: CASRGITDTQYF. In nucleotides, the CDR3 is TGTGCCAGCCGAGGCATCACAGATACGCAGTATTTT.

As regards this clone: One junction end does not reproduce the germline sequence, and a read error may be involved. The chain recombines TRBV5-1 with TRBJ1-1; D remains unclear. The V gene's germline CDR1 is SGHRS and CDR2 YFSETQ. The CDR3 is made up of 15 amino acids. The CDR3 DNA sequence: TGCGCCAGCAGCTTGCCCCAACAGACCAACATTGAAGCTTTCTTT. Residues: CASSLPQQTNIEAFF. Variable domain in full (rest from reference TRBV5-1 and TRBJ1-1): KAGVTQTPRYLIKTRGQQVTLSCSPISGHRSVSWYQQTPGQGLQFLFEYFSETQRNKGNFPGRFSGRQFSNSRSEMNVSTLELGDSALYLCASSLPQQTNIEAFFGQGTRLTVV.

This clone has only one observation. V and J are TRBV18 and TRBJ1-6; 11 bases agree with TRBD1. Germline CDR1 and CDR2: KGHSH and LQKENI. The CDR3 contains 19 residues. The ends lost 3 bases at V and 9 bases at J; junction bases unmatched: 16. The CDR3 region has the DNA TGTGCCAGCTCACCGGCCGGGACAGGGGGTTTTGTTGGGCCTTCACCCCTCCACTTT. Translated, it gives CASSPAGTGGFVGPSPLHF.

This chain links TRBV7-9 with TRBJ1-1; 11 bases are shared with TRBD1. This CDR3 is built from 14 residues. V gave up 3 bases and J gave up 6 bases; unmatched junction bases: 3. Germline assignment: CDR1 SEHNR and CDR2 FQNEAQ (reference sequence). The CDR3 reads CASSLGQGEPEAFF. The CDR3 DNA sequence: TGTGCCAGCAGCTTGGGACAGGGGGAGCCTGAAGCTTTCTTT. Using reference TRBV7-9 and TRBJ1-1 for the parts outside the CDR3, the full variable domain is DTGVSQNPRHKITKRGQNVTFRCDPISEHNRLYWYRQTLGQGPEFLTYFQNEAQLEKSRLLSDRFSAERPKGSFSTLEIQRTEQGDSAMYLCASSLGQGEPEAFFGQGTRLTVV.

In nucleotides, the CDR3 is TGTGCCAGCAGCGACCGGGACAGTCTTAGCACAGATACGCAGTATTTT. Protein sequence: CASSDRDSLSTDTQYF. The chain couples TRBV9 to TRBJ2-3, with 7 bases identical to TRBD1. The CDR3 extends over 16 amino acids. Trimming at V came to 3 bases and at J to 0 bases, leaving 7 bases not matched to a gene. The germline CDR1 and CDR2 sequences are SGDLS and YYNGEE.

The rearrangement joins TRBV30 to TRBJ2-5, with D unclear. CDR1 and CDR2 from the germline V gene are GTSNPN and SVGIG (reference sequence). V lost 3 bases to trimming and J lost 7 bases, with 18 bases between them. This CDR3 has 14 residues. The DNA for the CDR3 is TGTGCCTGGAGGCCAGGCAGGCCCCCCTGGACCCAGTACTTC. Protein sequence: CAWRPGRPPWTQYF.

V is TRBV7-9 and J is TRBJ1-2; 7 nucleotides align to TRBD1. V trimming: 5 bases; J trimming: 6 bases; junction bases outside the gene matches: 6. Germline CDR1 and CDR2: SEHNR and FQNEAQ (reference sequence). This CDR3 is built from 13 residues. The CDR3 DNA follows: TGTGCCAGCAGCCCAACAGGGGTGAATGGCTACACCTTC. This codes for CASSPTGVNGYTF.

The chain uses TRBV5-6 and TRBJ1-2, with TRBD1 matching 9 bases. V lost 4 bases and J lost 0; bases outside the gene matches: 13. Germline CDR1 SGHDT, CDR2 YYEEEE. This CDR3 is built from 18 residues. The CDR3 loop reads CASSPTTGGRPPNYGYTF. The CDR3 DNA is TGTGCCAGCAGCCCAACGACAGGGGGGAGGCCTCCTAACTATGGCTACACCTTC. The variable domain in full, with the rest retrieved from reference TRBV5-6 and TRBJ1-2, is DAGVTQSPTHLIKTRGQQVTLRCSPKSGHDTVSWYQQALGQGPQFIFQYYEEEERQRGNFPDRFSGHQFPNYSSELNVNALLLGDSALYLCASSPTTGGRPPNYGYTFGSGTRLTVV.

CDR3 region: CASSQVRDSPYF. Written as DNA, the CDR3 is TGTGCCAGCAGCCAAGTCCGGGACAGCCCTTACTTC. The chain carries TRBV14 and TRBJ2-5; TRBD1 agrees at 7 bases. The CDR3 totals 12 residues. The V gene's germline CDR1 is SGHDN and CDR2 FVKESK. V dropped 1 base and J dropped 14; count of bases not matched to a gene: 7.

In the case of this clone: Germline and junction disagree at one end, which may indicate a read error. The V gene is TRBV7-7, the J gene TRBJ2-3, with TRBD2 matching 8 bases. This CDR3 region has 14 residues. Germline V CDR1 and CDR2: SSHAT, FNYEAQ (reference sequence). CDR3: CASSSSGSSDTQYF. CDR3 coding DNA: TGTGCTAGCAGCTCAAGCGGGAGTTCGGATACGCAGTATTTT.

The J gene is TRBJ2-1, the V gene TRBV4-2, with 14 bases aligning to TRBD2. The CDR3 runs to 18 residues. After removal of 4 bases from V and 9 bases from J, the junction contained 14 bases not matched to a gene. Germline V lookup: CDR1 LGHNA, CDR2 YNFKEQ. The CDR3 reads CASSLLITGLAGEGEQFF. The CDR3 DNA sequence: TGTGCCAGCAGCCTTCTCATTACGGGACTAGCGGGAGAGGGTGAGCAGTTCTTC.